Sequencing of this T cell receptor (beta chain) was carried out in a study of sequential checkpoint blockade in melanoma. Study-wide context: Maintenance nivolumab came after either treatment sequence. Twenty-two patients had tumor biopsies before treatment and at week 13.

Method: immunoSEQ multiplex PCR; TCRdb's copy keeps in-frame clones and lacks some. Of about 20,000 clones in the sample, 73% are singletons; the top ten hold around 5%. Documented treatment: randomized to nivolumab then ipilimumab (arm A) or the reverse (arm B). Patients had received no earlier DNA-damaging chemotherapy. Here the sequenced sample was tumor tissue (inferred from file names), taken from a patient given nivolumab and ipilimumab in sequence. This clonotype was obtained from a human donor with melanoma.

The CDR3 DNA follows: TGTGCCAGCAGTGGCTCCAGGGCTAGCAATCAGCCCCAGCATTTT. This gives the protein CASSGSRASNQPQHF. This chain joins TRBV6-8 and TRBJ1-5; D possibly corresponds to TRBD1 (5 bases). The CDR3 has 15 residues. The germline gives CDR1 MNHGY, CDR2 SAAAGT. The ends were cut back, 5 bases at V and 0 bases at J, with 11 bases in the middle.